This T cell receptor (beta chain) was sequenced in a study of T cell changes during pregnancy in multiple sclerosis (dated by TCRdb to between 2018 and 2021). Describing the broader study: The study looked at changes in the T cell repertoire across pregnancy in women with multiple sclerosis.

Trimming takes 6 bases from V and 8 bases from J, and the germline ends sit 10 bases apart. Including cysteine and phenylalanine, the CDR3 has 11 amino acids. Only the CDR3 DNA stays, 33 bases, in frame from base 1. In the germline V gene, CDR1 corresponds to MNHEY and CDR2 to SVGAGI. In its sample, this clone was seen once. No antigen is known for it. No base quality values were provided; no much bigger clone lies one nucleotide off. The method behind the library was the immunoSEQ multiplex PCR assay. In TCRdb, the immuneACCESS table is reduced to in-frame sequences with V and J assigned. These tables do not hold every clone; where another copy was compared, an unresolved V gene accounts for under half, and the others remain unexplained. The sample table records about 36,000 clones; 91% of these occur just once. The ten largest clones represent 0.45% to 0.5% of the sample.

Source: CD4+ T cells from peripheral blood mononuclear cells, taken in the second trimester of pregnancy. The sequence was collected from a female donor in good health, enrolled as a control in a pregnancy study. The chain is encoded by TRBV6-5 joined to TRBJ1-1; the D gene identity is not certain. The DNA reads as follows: TGTGCCAGCAGACGGGAGCAAGAAGCTTTCTTT. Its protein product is CASRREQEAFF.